These 4 T cell receptor beta chains share one sample of origin, sequenced in a study of response to subunit inactivated influenza vaccine. From the RT-PCR reads, TCRdb called clonotypes with MiXCR, one entry per CDR3 protein. Of about 500,000 distinct CDR3 sequences listed, around 7.9% are singletons. This specimen consisted of PBMCs from blood, obtained around 25 months after vaccination. The receptors derive from a man between 50 and 69 years old who received an inactivated influenza vaccine.

The CDR3 reads CASSPGPLGIQYF. The DNA for the CDR3 is TGTGCCAGCAGCCCCGGGCCCCTCGGCATTCAGTACTTC. This chain links TRBV5-6 with TRBJ2-4; D is unresolved. Germline V CDR1 and CDR2: SGHDT, YYEEEE. V shed 4 bases and J shed 9 bases, with 14 bases lying between them. CDR3 length equals 13 residues.

The CDR3 protein is CASSQDRVRLTSGANVLTF. DNA of the CDR3: TGCGCCAGCAGCCAAGATCGGGTCAGGTTAACCTCTGGGGCCAACGTCCTGACTTTC. The chain is built from TRBV4-1 and TRBJ2-6, with D unresolved. The CDR3 is made up of 19 amino acids. Germline CDR1 MGHRA, CDR2 YSYEKL. Deletions cut 0 bases from V and 0 bases from J, with 15 bases between.

This clonotype was observed at least ten times. V usage is TRBV29-1 and J usage is TRBJ2-1; 12 positions match TRBD2. The trim removed 3 bases at V and 10 bases at J, leaving 7 bases unmatched. The CDR3 loop spans 14 amino acids. Germline-derived CDR1 and CDR2 are SQVTM and ANQGSEA. CDR3 residues: CSVDLAGGLGEQFF. The CDR3 DNA reads as TGCAGCGTTGACCTAGCGGGAGGGCTAGGCGAGCAGTTCTTC.

This clonotype was observed a few times. V gene TRBV7-9 combines with J gene TRBJ1-1; D is ambiguous. Germline V lookup: CDR1 SEHNR, CDR2 FQNEAQ (reference sequence). CDR3 length equals 13 residues. The V end lost 2 bases, the J end lost 7 bases, and 11 bases lay between the germline ends. In DNA form, the CDR3 reads TGTGCCAGCAGCTTAAATTACGCGGGTGAAGCTTTCTTT. Its translation: CASSLNYAGEAFF.